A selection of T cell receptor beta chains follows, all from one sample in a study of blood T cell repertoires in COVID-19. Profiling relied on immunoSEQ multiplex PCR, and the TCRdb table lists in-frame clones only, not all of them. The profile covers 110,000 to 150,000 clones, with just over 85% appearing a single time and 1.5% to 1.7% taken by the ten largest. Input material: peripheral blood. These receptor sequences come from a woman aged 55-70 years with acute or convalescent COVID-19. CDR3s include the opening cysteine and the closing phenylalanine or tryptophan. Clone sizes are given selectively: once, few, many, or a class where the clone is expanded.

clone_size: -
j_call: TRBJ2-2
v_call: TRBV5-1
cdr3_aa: CATSLDRSFTGELFF

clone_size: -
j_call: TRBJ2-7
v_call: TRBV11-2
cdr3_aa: CASSLAGTVYEQYF

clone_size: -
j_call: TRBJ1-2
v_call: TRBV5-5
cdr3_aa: CASSTGQGASGNYGYTF

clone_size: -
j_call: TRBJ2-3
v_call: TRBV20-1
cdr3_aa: CSAEAGEGQYF

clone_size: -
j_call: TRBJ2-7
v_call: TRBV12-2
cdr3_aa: CASRYRDRGNEQYF

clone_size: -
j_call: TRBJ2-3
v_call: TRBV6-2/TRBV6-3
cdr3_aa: CASSYSLGLADRTDTQYF

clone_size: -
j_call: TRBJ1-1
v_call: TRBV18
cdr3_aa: CASSPVEGGNTEAFF

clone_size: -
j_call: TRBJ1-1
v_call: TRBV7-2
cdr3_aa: CATGTGVNTEAFF

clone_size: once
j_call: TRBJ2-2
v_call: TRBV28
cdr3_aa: CASSLASPGELFF

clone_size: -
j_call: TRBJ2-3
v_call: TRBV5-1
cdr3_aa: CASSLLAGGTDTQYF

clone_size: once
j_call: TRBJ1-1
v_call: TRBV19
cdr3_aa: CASTTTGGFSEAFF

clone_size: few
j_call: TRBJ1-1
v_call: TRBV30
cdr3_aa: CAWIWGGSSNTEAFF

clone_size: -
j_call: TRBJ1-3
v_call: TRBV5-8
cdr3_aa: CASSRRTGSGNTIYF

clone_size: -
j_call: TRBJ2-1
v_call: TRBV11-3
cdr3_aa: CASSPGPNEQFF

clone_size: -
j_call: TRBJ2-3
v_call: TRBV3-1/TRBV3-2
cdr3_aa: CASSQDPTSGGRTDTQYF

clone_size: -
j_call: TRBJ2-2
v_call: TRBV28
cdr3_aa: CASSSTGRFTGELFF

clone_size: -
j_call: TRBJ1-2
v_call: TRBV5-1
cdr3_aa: CASSLGSETNYGYTF

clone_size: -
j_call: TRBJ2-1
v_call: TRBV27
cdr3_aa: CAKNDRVHSNEQFF

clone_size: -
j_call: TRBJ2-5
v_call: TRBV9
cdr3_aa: CASSNPLATSEWETQYF

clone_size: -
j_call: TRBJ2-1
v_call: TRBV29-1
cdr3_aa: CSVESTYNEQFF

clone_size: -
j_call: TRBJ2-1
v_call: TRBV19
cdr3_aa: CASSMSGGTHNEQFF

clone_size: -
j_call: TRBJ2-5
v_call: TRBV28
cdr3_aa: CASSFRGRSQETQYF

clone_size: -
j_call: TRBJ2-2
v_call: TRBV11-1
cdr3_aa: CASSSYRGTGELFF

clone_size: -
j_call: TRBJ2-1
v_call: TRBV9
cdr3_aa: CASSDSGGAILNEQFF

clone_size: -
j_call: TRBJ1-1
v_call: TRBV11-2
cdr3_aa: CASSPNRGGGTEAFF

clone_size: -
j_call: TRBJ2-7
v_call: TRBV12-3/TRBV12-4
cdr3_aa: CASSPRDYEQYF

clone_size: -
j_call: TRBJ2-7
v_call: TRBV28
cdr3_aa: CASSLRLAGRISYEQYF

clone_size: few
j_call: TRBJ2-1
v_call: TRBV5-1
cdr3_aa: CASSSTGRDLLSYNEQFF

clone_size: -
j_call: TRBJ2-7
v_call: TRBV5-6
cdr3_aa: CASRFGLAANSYEQYF

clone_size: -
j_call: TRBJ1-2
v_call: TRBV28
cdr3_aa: CASSLAGQGNYGYTF

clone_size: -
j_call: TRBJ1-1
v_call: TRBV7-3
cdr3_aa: CASSYGTENTEAFF

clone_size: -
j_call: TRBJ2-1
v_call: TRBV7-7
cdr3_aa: CASSLGHGQYNEQFF

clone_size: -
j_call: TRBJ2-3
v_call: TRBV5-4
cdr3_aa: CASSWRDGTDTQYF

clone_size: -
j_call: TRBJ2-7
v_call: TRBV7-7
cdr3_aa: CASSQGGPYEQYF

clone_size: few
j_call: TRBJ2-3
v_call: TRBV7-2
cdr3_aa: CASSLAGGQGSHF

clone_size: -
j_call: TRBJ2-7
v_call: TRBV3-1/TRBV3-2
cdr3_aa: CASGRSGGYEQYF

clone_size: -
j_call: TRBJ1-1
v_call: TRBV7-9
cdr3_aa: CASSPQGSETEAFF

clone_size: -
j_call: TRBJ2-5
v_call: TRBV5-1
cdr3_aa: CASSPEQGTQETQYF

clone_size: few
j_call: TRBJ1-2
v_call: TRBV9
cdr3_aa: CASSSWGGDYGYTF

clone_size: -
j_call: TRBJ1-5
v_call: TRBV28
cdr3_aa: CASSLDRGINQPQHF